The 23 T cell receptor beta chains below all came from one sample that was sequenced in a study of control samples from healthy donors and cancer patients. The protocol was immunoSEQ multiplex PCR, while the TCRdb copy is restricted to in-frame clones and leaves out a portion. The sample consists of 85,000 to 95,000 clones, approximately 90% of them appearing once. Sample: blood. These receptors were taken from a woman aged 70-85 years in good health.

The chain recombines TRBV30 with TRBJ1-2, with TRBD1 identical over 9 bases. This CDR3 contains 13 residues. The germline V gene encodes CDR1 GTSNPN and CDR2 SVGIG (reference sequence). J was trimmed by 4 bases and V by 3 bases; bases with no gene match: 3. CDR3 bases: TGTGCCTGGAGGACAGGGGGGGGCTATGGCTACACCTTC. Translation gives CAWRTGGGYGYTF.

This chain connects TRBV7-9 to TRBJ1-4; D is uncertain. The CDR3 length is 14 residues. Germline CDR1 reads SEHNR; CDR2 reads FQNEAQ (reference sequence). The germline V and J ends were trimmed by 2 bases and 7 bases, with 11 bases remaining between them. The CDR3 sequence: CASSLKDSFEKLFF. In DNA form, the CDR3 reads TGTGCCAGCAGCTTAAAAGATTCTTTTGAAAAACTGTTTTTT.

This clone occurred once. The CDR3, as DNA: TGCACCAGCAGCCCCTGGGGCATCAACACTGAAGCTTTCTTT. It encodes CTSSPWGINTEAFF. The chain links TRBV1 to TRBJ1-1; the D call of TRBD1 is as the table states it, not checked on the DNA. TRBV1 is listed as a pseudogene. The CDR3 runs 14 residues.

CDR3: CASSRLGQTSGNTIYF. CDR3 bases: TGTGCCAGCAGCAGACTGGGACAGACCTCTGGAAACACCATATATTTT. This sequence joins TRBV11-2 and TRBJ1-3; 7 bases fit TRBD1. The CDR3 has 16 residues. Germline values: CDR1 SGHAT, CDR2 FQNNGV. The V segment lost 5 bases and the J segment 0 bases; nucleotides outside the gene matches: 7.

The chain recombines TRBV5-1 with TRBJ2-1; 13 bases are a match to TRBD2. The junction had 17 bases not matched to a gene; V was cut back by 2 bases and J by 3 bases. The germline CDR1 and CDR2 sequences are SGHRS and YFSETQ. CDR3 length: 21 residues. The CDR3 sequence: CASSFNPGYGTSGIVYNEQFF. The CDR3 bases are TGCGCCAGCAGCTTTAACCCAGGCTACGGGACTAGCGGGATTGTCTACAATGAGCAGTTCTTC.

The gene calls are TRBV25-1 and TRBJ2-5; D not resolved. The CDR3 is 14 amino acids. Between the trimmed V and J ends, which lost 6 bases and 1 base, there was a span of 12 bases. CDR1 is MGHDK, CDR2 SYGVNS, per germline. The chain's CDR3 is CASRGNTFQETQYF. The CDR3 DNA reads TGTGCCAGCAGAGGGAACACCTTCCAAGAGACCCAGTACTTC. The whole variable domain, remainder taken from reference TRBV25-1 and TRBJ2-5, is EADIYQTPRYLVIGTGKKITLECSQTMGHDKMYWYQQDPGMELHLIHYSYGVNSTEKGDLSSESTVSRIRTEHFPLTLESARPSHTSQYLCASRGNTFQETQYFGPGTRLLVL.

This sequence joins TRBV6-5 and TRBJ1-1; D gene uncertain. CDR3 length: 14 amino acids. The germline V gene has CDR1 MNHEY and CDR2 SVGAGI. Trimming took off 6 bases at V and 1 base at J, with 12 bases between the two ends. CDR3 sequence (DNA): TGTGCCAGCAGCCACGGACGGAAGAACACTGAAGCTTTCTTT. Translation gives CASSHGRKNTEAFF.

CDR3 in amino acids: CASSLARAGTEAFF. DNA of the CDR3: TGTGCCAGCAGTCTAGCTAGGGCCGGGACTGAAGCTTTCTTT. This sequence joins TRBV3-1 (or the pseudogene TRBV3-2) and TRBJ1-1, with no clear D. Germline lookup yields CDR1 LGHDT and CDR2 YNNKEL (reference sequence). This CDR3 contains 14 residues. With 6 bases removed from V and 5 bases from J, the gap between germline ends came to 16 bases.

The rearrangement joins TRBV19 to TRBJ1-1; TRBD1 might be the D (5 bases). The CDR3 spans 14 residues. V dropped 5 bases and J dropped 1 base, with 11 bases sitting between them. The germline V gene has CDR1 LNHDA and CDR2 SQIVND (reference sequence). The CDR3 DNA reads as TGTGCCAGTAGTCTCCGGGGCCAGAACACTGAAGCTTTCTTT. Its translation is CASSLRGQNTEAFF.

J is TRBJ2-7 and V is TRBV9; no firm D call. V lost 2 bases to trimming and J lost 0 bases, with 9 bases between them. This CDR3 has 14 amino acids. Looked up from germline, CDR1 is SGDLS and CDR2 is YYNGEE. The CDR3 region has the DNA TGTGCCAGCAGCGTCGGCCCGAGCTCCTACGAGCAGTACTTC. The encoded protein is CASSVGPSSYEQYF.

This chain links TRBV7-9 with TRBJ1-1; 7 bases are a match to TRBD1. Per germline, CDR1 SEHNR and CDR2 FQNEAQ (reference sequence). The CDR3 spans 13 residues. V dropped 6 bases and J dropped 5; count of bases not matched to a gene: 6. CDR3 in amino acids: CASRDTGETEAFF. The CDR3 DNA follows: TGTGCCAGCAGGGATACAGGGGAGACTGAAGCTTTCTTT.

The chain carries TRBV6-4 and TRBJ2-3, with 10 bases aligning to TRBD1. Germline V gene lookup returns CDR1 MRHNA and CDR2 SNTAGT. Trimming took 3 bases from V and 2 from J; bases not matched to a gene: 2. The CDR3 is made up of 15 amino acids. CDR3 region: CASSEGTGATDTQYF. CDR3 nucleotides: TGTGCCAGCAGTGAGGGGACAGGGGCCACAGATACGCAGTATTTT.

V usage is TRBV6-6 and J usage is TRBJ1-4, with no clear D. CDR1 and CDR2 from the germline V gene are MNHNY and SVGAGI (reference sequence). V dropped 7 bases and J dropped 3 bases, with 15 bases sitting between them. The CDR3 length is 15 residues. The CDR3 DNA reads as TGTGCCAGCACCCCCGGAGGCCCATCTAATGAAAAACTGTTTTTT. Its translation: CASTPGGPSNEKLFF.

The chain is built from TRBV5-5 and TRBJ1-2; tentatively, D is TRBD1 (5 bases). Trimming removed 3 bases from V and 0 bases from J, with 12 bases in between. Germline loops: CDR1 SGHKS, CDR2 YYEKEE (reference sequence). The CDR3 has 15 amino acids. The CDR3 region is CASSSRDPPNYGYTF. The CDR3 DNA reads as TGTGCCAGCAGCTCCCGGGACCCACCTAACTATGGCTACACCTTC.

The V call is TRBV11-2, the J call TRBJ1-2, with D unclear. Germline CDR1 SGHAT, CDR2 FQNNGV. CDR3 length: 13 amino acids. V lost 5 bases to trimming and J lost 7 bases, with 14 bases between them. CDR3 sequence (DNA): TGTGCCAGCAGCCCGATAGCAAGGTTTGGCTACACCTTC. Translated: CASSPIARFGYTF.

The sample holds a few counts of this clone. This sequence joins TRBV7-8 and TRBJ1-2; the D is unclear. V was pared by 1 base and J by 4 bases, with 7 bases between. There are 13 residues in the CDR3. The germline CDR1 and CDR2 sequences are SGHVS and FQNEAQ. Here the CDR3 reads CASSLELLYGYTF. CDR3 bases: TGTGCCAGCAGCTTAGAACTCCTCTATGGCTACACCTTC.

This clone was detected only once. This rearrangement joins TRBV30 to TRBJ1-1, with a tentative D call TRBD1 (6 bases). Germline V gene data show CDR1 as GTSNPN and CDR2 as SVGIG (reference sequence). The CDR3 is made up of 12 amino acids. V gave up 1 base and J gave up 11 bases, with 14 bases separating them. The DNA of the CDR3 is TGTGCCTGGAGTGCCCCCGGCAGGGGCGCTTTCTTT. Translated, it gives CAWSAPGRGAFF.

The chain recombines TRBV5-5 with TRBJ1-6, with D unresolved. The CDR3 is 16 residues long. Germline CDR1 SGHKS, CDR2 YYEKEE (reference sequence). The V and J ends lost 3 bases and 8 bases respectively, with 18 bases between them. CDR3 loop: CASSSAPTLLDSPLHF. The CDR3 DNA sequence: TGTGCCAGCAGCTCCGCTCCGACCCTGCTCGATTCACCCCTCCACTTT.

The CDR3 protein is CASSLGRQENTEAFF. DNA of the CDR3: TGTGCCAGCAGCTTGGGGCGACAGGAGAACACTGAAGCTTTCTTT. The chain combines TRBV7-9 with TRBJ1-1; a weak D match, TRBD1 (6 bases). Per the germline V gene, CDR1 is SEHNR and CDR2 is FQNEAQ (reference sequence). The CDR3 extends over 15 amino acids. Deletions cut 3 bases from V and 1 base from J, with 12 bases between.

This rearrangement joins TRBV7-2 to TRBJ2-4; D is ambiguous. Per germline, CDR1 SGHTA and CDR2 FQGNSA. The CDR3 sequence is 16 residues long. Trimming took 5 bases from V and 1 from J, leaving 15 bases between them. CDR3 amino acids: CASSPGPHGAKNIQYF. DNA of the CDR3: TGTGCCAGCAGCCCCGGACCCCACGGGGCCAAAAACATTCAGTACTTC.

This clone has a handful of counts. This chain uses TRBV6-4 with TRBJ1-6, with D hard to call. The CDR3 loop spans 13 amino acids. The germline V and J ends were trimmed by 3 bases and 10 bases, with 10 bases remaining between them. Germline V CDR1 and CDR2: MRHNA, SNTAGT. The CDR3 coding sequence is TGTGCCAGCAGTGAATCAGTGCGATCACCCCTCCACTTT. Translation: CASSESVRSPLHF.

The chain couples TRBV14 to TRBJ1-1, with D possibly TRBD1 on 5 matching bases. V lost 3 bases and J lost 2, with 10 bases in between. The CDR3 contains 14 residues. Germline V gives CDR1 SGHDN, CDR2 FVKESK. In nucleotides, the CDR3 is TGTGCCAGCAGCCATCGGGGCCCTAACACTGAAGCTTTCTTT. Translated: CASSHRGPNTEAFF.

This chain connects TRBV29-1 to TRBJ1-2; D remains ambiguous. The CDR3 is 11 amino acids. Trimming shortened V by 3 bases and J by 4 bases, and 6 bases separated the two germline ends. The germline gives CDR1 SQVTM, CDR2 ANQGSEA. CDR3 nucleotide sequence: TGCAGCGTTGAGGTCAGCTATGGCTACACCTTC. This translates into CSVEVSYGYTF.